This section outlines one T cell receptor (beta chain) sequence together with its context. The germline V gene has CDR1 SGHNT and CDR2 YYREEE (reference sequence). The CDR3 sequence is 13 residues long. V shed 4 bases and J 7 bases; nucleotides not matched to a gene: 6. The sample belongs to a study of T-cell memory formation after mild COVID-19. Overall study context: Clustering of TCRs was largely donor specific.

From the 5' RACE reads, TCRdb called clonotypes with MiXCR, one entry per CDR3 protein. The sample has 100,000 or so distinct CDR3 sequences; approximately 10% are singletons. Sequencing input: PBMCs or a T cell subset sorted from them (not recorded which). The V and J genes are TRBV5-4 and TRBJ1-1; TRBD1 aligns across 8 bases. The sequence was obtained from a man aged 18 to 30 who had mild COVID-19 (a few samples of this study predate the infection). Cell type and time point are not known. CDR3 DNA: TGTGCCAGCAGCGACCCGACAGGGGTTGAAGCTTTCTTT. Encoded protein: CASSDPTGVEAFF.